This T cell receptor (beta chain) was sequenced in a study of T cell responses to AZD1222 COVID-19 vaccine (dated by TCRdb to the early 2020s). For the study in its entirety: TCR sequencing covered over 230 trial participants: 200 to 220 given two doses of AZD1222 and 26 given two doses of MenACWY control vaccine. Trial participants were enrolled by age into subgroups of 18-55, 56-69 and 70-plus years, and roughly 150, 30 and 60 TCR-sequenced participants, respectively, were included in these subgroups. The full study reports these points: Epitopes outside the regions mutated in the B.1.351 and B.1.1.7 variants were reportedly recognized by nearly half of the unique spike-specific TCRs. Because no day 14 peak-response samples were available, the repertoires could be characterized only after the peak T cell response. Conclusions about previously exposed vaccinees were limited because only six or seven AZD1222 recipients were SARS-CoV-2 seropositive at baseline. The whole spike protein was spanned by vaccine-associated CD4 TCRs, and dominant responses were seen in regions 160-218 and 743-854. Participants were mostly white British, with more females than males. The authors suggested clonal diversity may have been underestimated. After two AZD1222 doses, spike-specific TCR breadth and depth were significantly higher than at day 0 and than in MenACWY recipients. The 56-69-year group was small, and its depth increase did not reach significance, likely because of low power.

The CDR3 regions of human TCRbeta chains were analyzed by immunosequencing. The original methods were these. Repertoire TCRs were checked for matches against a reference library of SARS-CoV-2-specific TCRs that had been generated using the MIRA antigen-specificity platform. Breadth was defined as the fraction of unique TCRs that were SARS-CoV-2-associated. Depth was defined as the fraction of total T cells that were SARS-CoV-2-associated. Using the MIRA data, each spike-specific TCR was assigned both to the spike region to which the TCR was reactive and to a CD4 or CD8 class. Log10-transformed breadth and depth values were compared by one-way ANOVA with Sidak's multiple comparisons tests. Held by TCRdb, this immuneACCESS table contains in-frame sequences only and omits some clones. Under half of the omission traces to an unresolved V gene where checked; the cause of the rest is unknown. The DNA gave D and trimming, while V, J and clone size come from that table. This sample has 25,000 or so clones in its table, and 92% of those were observed once. The biggest ten clones account for about 8.8% of the sample.

What this sample's time point label stands for: about 28 days (+/-7) after the second vaccine dose. Because spike-specific TCR depth and breadth did not differ between the two schedules, AZD1222 recipients who got a second dose at roughly 4 weeks were pooled with those who got a second dose at roughly 12 weeks. Vaccinee samples were obtained from the UK trials COV001 and COV002, which included a single-blind randomized controlled phase 2/3 trial of AZD1222 (ChAdOx1 nCoV-19) in healthy adults. For TCRbeta chain sequencing, PBMC samples from trial participants were taken at day 0 and at day 28 after the second dose. The CDR3 contains 15 residues, cysteine and phenylalanine counted. The CDR3 DNA has 45 bases and is translated from base 1. The trim is 3 bases for V and 2 bases for J, with a gap of 14 bases between the germline ends. Per the germline V gene, SGHAT is the CDR1 and FQNNGV is the CDR2. Concerning this clone: Its recognized antigen is unknown. It has no much larger one-base neighbor in the sample; base qualities were not kept.

The starting material was peripheral blood, obtained 28 days after the second AZD1222 dose. The receptor was isolated from an adult who received the AZD1222 COVID-19 vaccine. The chain is assembled from TRBV11-2 and TRBJ2-7; the D match is possibly TRBD1 or TRBD2, with 5 bases aligned in each. Here is the DNA: TGTGCCAGCAGCTTGGCATCCGGGGCTCCCTACGAGCAGTACTTC. Its protein is CASSLASGAPYEQYF.